Described below is a single T cell receptor (beta chain) sequence and its context. The target antigen is unknown. The CDR3 spans 17 residues. V dropped 3 bases and J dropped 1 base, with 17 bases sitting between them. Germline V lookup: CDR1 SGHDT, CDR2 YYEEEE. The data were obtained in a study of blood T cells in healthy people across ages. Study-level findings and limits: The study regarded diversity estimates from one million T cells as underestimates. As naive T cell percentage varied, TCR beta diversity correlated strongly with it.

With a J-beta primer mix and a sample-barcoded 5' primer, a second PCR ran 7 to 11 cycles. Each cDNA molecule, via a template-switch adaptor with 12 random nucleotides, was tagged. Each CDR3 protein gets one entry after TCRdb re-called the 5' RACE reads with MiXCR. The sample lists 2 million or so distinct CDR3 sequences, around half occurring once. The receptor was isolated from a woman aged 40 to 50 in good health. Sequencing input: blood. This chain uses TRBV5-6 with TRBJ1-5; perhaps TRBD1 as D (6 bases). Written as DNA, the CDR3 is TGTGCCAGCAGCTCACGGAGGGGGAAGTGGAGCAATCAGCCCCAGCATTTT. Translation gives CASSSRRGKWSNQPQHF.